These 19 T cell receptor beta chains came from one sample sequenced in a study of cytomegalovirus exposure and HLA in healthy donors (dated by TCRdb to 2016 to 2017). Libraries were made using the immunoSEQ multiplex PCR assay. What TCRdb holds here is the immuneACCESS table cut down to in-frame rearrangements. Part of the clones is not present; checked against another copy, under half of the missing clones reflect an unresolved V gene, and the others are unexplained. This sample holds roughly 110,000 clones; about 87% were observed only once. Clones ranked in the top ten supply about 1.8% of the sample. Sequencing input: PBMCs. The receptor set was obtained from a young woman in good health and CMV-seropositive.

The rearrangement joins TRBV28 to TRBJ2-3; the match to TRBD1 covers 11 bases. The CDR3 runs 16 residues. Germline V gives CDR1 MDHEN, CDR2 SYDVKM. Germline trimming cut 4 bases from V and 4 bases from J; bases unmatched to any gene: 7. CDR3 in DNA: TGTGCCAGCAGTTCGGACAGGGGGCGGCTAGCAGATACGCAGTATTTT. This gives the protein CASSSDRGRLADTQYF.

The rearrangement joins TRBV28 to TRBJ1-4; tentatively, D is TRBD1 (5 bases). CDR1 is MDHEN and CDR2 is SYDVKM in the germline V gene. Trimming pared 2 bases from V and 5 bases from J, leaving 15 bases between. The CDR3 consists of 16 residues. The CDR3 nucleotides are TGTGCCAGCAGTTTAGGGGTAGGGGCGGAGAATGAAAAACTGTTTTTT. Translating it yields CASSLGVGAENEKLFF.

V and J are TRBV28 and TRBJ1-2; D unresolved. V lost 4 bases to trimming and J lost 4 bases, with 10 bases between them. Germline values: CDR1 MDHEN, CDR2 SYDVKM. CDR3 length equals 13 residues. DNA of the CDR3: TGTGCCAGCAGTTCCGGGTTGCTCTATGGCTACACCTTC. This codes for CASSSGLLYGYTF.

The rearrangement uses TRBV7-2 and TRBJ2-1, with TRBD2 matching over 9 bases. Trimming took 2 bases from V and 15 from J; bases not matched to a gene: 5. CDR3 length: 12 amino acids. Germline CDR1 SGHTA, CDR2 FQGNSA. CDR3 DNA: TGTGCCAGCAGCTTATCAGCGGGGGGTAGGTTCTTC. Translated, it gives CASSLSAGGRFF. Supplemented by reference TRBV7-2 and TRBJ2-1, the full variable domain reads GAGVSQSPSNKVTEKGKDVELRCDPISGHTALYWYRQSLGQGLEFLIYFQGNSAPDKSGLPSDRFSAERTGGSVSTLTIQRTQQEDSAVYLCASSLSAGGRFFGPGTRLTVL.

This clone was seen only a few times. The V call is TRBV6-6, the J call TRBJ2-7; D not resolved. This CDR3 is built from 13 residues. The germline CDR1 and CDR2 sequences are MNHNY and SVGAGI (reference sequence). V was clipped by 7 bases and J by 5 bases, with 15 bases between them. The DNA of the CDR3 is TGTGCCAGCACCAACGCCGGGTTCAACGAGCAGTACTTC. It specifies CASTNAGFNEQYF.

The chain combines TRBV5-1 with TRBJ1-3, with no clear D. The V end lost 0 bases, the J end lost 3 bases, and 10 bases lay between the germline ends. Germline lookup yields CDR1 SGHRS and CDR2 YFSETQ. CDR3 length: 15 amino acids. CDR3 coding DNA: TGCGCCAGCAGCTTGGGAAGTGGGCTTGGAAACACCATATATTTT. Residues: CASSLGSGLGNTIYF.

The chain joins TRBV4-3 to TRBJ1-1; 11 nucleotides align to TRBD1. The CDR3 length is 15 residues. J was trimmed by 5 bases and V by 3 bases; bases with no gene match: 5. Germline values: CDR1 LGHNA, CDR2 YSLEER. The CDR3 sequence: CASSQWTGGITEAFF. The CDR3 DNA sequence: TGCGCCAGCAGCCAGTGGACAGGGGGCATAACTGAAGCTTTCTTT.

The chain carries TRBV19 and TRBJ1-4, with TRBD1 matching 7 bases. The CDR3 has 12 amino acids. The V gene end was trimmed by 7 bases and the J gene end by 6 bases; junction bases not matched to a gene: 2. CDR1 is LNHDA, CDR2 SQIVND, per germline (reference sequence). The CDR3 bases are TGTGCCAGTAAAAGGGGGCATGAAAAACTGTTTTTT. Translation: CASKRGHEKLFF. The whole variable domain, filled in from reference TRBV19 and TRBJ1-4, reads DGGITQSPKYLFRKEGQNVTLSCEQNLNHDAMYWYRQDPGQGLRLIYYSQIVNDFQKGDIAEGYSVSREKKESFPLTVTSAQKNPTAFYLCASKRGHEKLFFGSGTQLSVL.

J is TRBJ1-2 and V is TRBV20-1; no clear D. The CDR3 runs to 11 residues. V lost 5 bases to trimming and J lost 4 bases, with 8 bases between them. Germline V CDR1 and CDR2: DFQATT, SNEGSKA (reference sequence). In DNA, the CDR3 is TGCAGTGCTGCGGCAATCTATGGCTACACCTTC. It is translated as CSAAAIYGYTF.

This chain's CDR3 is CASSLVTSGGVETQYF. The CDR3 region has the DNA TGTGCCAGCAGCTTAGTGACTAGCGGGGGGGTAGAGACCCAGTACTTC. The rearrangement uses TRBV7-2 and TRBJ2-5; 14 bases map to TRBD2. Germline lookup yields CDR1 SGHTA and CDR2 FQGNSA. V shed 1 base, J shed 4 bases, and the junction held 2 bases outside the gene matches. This CDR3 spans 16 amino acids. The full variable domain, rest sourced from reference TRBV7-2 and TRBJ2-5, is GAGVSQSPSNKVTEKGKDVELRCDPISGHTALYWYRQSLGQGLEFLIYFQGNSAPDKSGLPSDRFSAERTGGSVSTLTIQRTQQEDSAVYLCASSLVTSGGVETQYFGPGTRLLVL.

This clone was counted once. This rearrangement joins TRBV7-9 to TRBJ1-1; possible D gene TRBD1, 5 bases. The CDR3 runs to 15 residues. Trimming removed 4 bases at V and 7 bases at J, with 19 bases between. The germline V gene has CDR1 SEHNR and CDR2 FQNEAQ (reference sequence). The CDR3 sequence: CASSSGQPSLYEAFF. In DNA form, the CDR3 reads TGTGCCAGCAGCTCTGGACAACCCTCCCTATATGAAGCTTTCTTT.

The DNA for the CDR3 is TGTGCCAGCAACCTCGACAGGGCCGGACGCTCCTATAATTCACCCCTCCACTTT. Translating it yields CASNLDRAGRSYNSPLHF. The gene calls are TRBV28 and TRBJ1-6; 7 bases line up with TRBD1. The CDR3 has 18 residues. With 7 bases clipped from V and 0 bases from J, the junction kept 12 bases outside the gene matches. Germline V gives CDR1 MDHEN, CDR2 SYDVKM.

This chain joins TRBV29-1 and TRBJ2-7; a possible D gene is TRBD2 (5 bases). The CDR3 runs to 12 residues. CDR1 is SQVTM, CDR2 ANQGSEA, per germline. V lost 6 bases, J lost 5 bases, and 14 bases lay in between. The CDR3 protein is CSVGRAVHEQYF. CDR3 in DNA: TGCAGCGTAGGCCGAGCGGTCCACGAGCAGTACTTC.

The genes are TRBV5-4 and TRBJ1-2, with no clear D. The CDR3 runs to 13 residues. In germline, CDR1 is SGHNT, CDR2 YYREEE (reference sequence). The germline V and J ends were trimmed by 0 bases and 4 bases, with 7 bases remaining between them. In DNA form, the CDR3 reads TGTGCCAGCAGCTTGGACTCCCTCTATGGCTACACCTTC. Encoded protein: CASSLDSLYGYTF. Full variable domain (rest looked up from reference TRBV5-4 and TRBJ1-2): ETGVTQSPTHLIKTRGQQVTLRCSSQSGHNTVSWYQQALGQGPQFIFQYYREEENGRGNFPPRFSGLQFPNYSSELNVNALELDDSALYLCASSLDSLYGYTFGSGTRLTVV.

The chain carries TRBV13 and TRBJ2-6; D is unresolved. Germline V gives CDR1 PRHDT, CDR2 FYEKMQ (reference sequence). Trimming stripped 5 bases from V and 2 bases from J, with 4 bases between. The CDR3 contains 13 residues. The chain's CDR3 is CASSIAGANVLTF. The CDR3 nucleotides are TGTGCCAGCAGCATCGCTGGGGCCAACGTCCTGACTTTC. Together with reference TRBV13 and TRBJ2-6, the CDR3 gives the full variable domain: AAGVIQSPRHLIKEKRETATLKCYPIPRHDTVYWYQQGPGQDPQFLISFYEKMQSDKGSIPDRFSAQQFSDYHSELNMSSLELGDSALYFCASSIAGANVLTFGAGSRLTVL.

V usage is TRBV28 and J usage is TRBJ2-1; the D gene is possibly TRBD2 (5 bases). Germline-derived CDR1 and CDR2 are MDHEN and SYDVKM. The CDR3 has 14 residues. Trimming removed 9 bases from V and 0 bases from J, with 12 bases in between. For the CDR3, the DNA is TGTGCCAGTCAAACTAGGAGCTCCTACAATGAGCAGTTCTTC. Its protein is CASQTRSSYNEQFF. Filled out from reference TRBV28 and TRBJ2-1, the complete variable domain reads DVKVTQSSRYLVKRTGEKVFLECVQDMDHENMFWYRQDPGLGLRLIYFSYDVKMKEKGDIPEGYSVSREKKERFSLILESASTNQTSMYLCASQTRSSYNEQFFGPGTRLTVL.

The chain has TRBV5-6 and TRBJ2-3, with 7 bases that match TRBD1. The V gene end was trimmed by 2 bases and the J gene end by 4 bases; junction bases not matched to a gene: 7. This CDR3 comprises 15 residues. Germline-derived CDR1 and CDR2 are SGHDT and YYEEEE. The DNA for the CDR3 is TGTGCCAGCAGCTTACGACAGGGTATGGCAGATACGCAGTATTTT. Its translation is CASSLRQGMADTQYF.

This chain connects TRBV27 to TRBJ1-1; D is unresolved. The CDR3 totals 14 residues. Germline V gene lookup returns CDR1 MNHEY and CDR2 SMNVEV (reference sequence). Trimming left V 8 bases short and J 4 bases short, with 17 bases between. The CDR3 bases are TGTGCCAGCGGAAATGGGTTAGGGAGCACTGAAGCTTTCTTT. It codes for CASGNGLGSTEAFF.

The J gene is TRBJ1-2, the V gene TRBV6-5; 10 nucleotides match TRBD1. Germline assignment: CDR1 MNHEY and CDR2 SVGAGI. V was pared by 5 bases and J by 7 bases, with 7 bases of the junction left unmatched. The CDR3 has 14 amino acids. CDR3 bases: TGTGCCAGCAGTGGGGGAGGACAGGGGGTTGGCTACACCTTC. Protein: CASSGGGQGVGYTF.